Below, 14 T cell receptor beta chains from the same sample are listed, as sequenced in a study of shared clonotypes between healthy human individuals (dated by TCRdb to the early 2020s). Library creation used the immunoSEQ multiplex PCR assay. Not all clones reach the TCRdb copy of this immuneACCESS table, which keeps in-frame sequences only. Checked studies attribute under half of the gap to unresolved V genes and leave the rest unexplained. This sample comprises 550,000 to 800,000 clones, less than 95% of them detected only once. The ten largest clones take up about a third of the sample. The sample taken for sequencing was memory CD8+ T cells from PBMCs. Explained via the paper, the cell subset or site label denotes: CD45RO+ cells pooled with CCR7-negative TemRA cells. The receptors originated from a young man in good health. Some clones in this sample may be carry-over from other donors' samples.

V is TRBV2 and J is TRBJ1-1, with 7 nucleotides matching TRBD1. This CDR3 has 19 amino acids. Germline V gene data show CDR1 as SNHLY and CDR2 as FYNNEI. Unmatched junction bases numbered 15, after V lost 2 bases and J lost 0 bases. As DNA, the CDR3 is TGTGCCAGCAGTGAACCCAAAGAACCGGGACAGCTTATGAACACTGAAGCTTTCTTT. Its protein is CASSEPKEPGQLMNTEAFF.

The chain combines TRBV9 with TRBJ2-2, with 13 bases identical to TRBD2. This CDR3 region has 17 residues. J lost 2 bases, V lost 3 bases, and 4 bases had no gene match. CDR1 is SGDLS, CDR2 YYNGEE, per germline. The CDR3 sequence: CASSAGLAGANTGELFF. The CDR3 region has the DNA TGTGCCAGCAGCGCCGGACTAGCGGGGGCAAACACCGGGGAGCTGTTTTTT.

This chain links TRBV28 with TRBJ2-5; 9 bases are shared with TRBD2. CDR1 and CDR2 (germline): MDHEN, SYDVKM. V lost 4 bases, J lost 5 bases, and 5 bases stayed unmatched. The CDR3 covers 14 residues. Here the CDR3 DNA reads TGTGCCAGCAGTTCAGCGACTAGCGGTGAGACCCAGTACTTC. This translates into CASSSATSGETQYF. The full variable domain, in which reference TRBV28 and TRBJ2-5 provide the parts outside the CDR3, is DVKVTQSSRYLVKRTGEKVFLECVQDMDHENMFWYRQDPGLGLRLIYFSYDVKMKEKGDIPEGYSVSREKKERFSLILESASTNQTSMYLCASSSATSGETQYFGPGTRLLVL.

V is TRBV5-4 and J is TRBJ1-1; unclear D gene. Germline V gives CDR1 SGHNT, CDR2 YYREEE (reference sequence). The CDR3 has 13 amino acids. Trimming left V 1 base short and J 9 bases short, with 13 bases between. CDR3 bases: TGTGCCAGCAGCTTGTCCCAGGAAAGGAAAGCTTTCTTT. This sequence encodes CASSLSQERKAFF.

V is TRBV11-3 and J is TRBJ1-1, with D possibly being TRBD1 (5 bases). The germline CDR1 and CDR2 sequences are SGHNT and YENEEA. This CDR3 comprises 13 residues. Trimming stripped 5 bases from V and 4 bases from J, with 11 bases between. The CDR3 nucleotides read TGTGCCAGCAGCCACCGGGGGAGCACTGAAGCTTTCTTT. Protein: CASSHRGSTEAFF.

The chain links TRBV6-6 to TRBJ1-1; TRBD1 is a possible D gene (5 bases). Germline V CDR1 and CDR2: MNHNY, SVGAGI (reference sequence). The CDR3 runs 15 residues. Trimming cost V 2 bases and J 6 bases, with 16 bases left between them. CDR3 amino acids: CASSYQGTGESEAFF. The CDR3 DNA follows: TGTGCCAGCAGTTACCAAGGGACGGGGGAGTCTGAAGCTTTCTTT.

The chain couples TRBV4-1 to TRBJ2-5; 8 bases line up with TRBD2. The CDR3 has 17 amino acids. Germline V gene sequence: CDR1 MGHRA, CDR2 YSYEKL. Losses at the gene ends were 2 bases for V and 5 bases for J; bases not matched to a gene: 13. In DNA, the CDR3 is TGCGCCAGCAGCCAAAATTCTGCGTGGAGCGGGAGCGAGACCCAGTACTTC. This gives the protein CASSQNSAWSGSETQYF.

The chain links TRBV5-6 to TRBJ1-1; no clear D gene. This CDR3 has 13 residues. CDR1 SGHDT and CDR2 YYEEEE come from the germline V gene. Trimming shortened V by 4 bases and J by 5 bases, and 12 bases separated the two germline ends. The CDR3 sequence: CASSPLERTEAFF. In DNA form, the CDR3 reads TGTGCCAGCAGCCCCCTTGAGAGGACTGAAGCTTTCTTT.

The chain has TRBV11-3 and TRBJ2-3; the match to TRBD2 covers 8 bases. The CDR3 has 20 residues. The junction had 24 bases not matched to a gene; V was cut back by 4 bases and J by 6 bases. Germline CDR1 and CDR2: SGHNT and YENEEA. The CDR3 is CASSSTILAATPTLLDTQYF. In nucleotides, the CDR3 is TGTGCCAGCAGCTCCACAATACTAGCGGCCACGCCAACCTTACTGGATACGCAGTATTTT. Full variable domain (remainder filled in from reference TRBV11-3 and TRBJ2-3): EAGVVQSPRYKIIEKKQPVAFWCNPISGHNTLYWYLQNLGQGPELLIRYENEEAVDDSQLPKDRFSAERLKGVDSTLKIQPAELGDSAVYLCASSSTILAATPTLLDTQYFGPGTRLTVL.

CDR3 residues: CAISEWDRGSTGELFF. The CDR3, as DNA: TGTGCCATCAGTGAGTGGGACAGGGGCTCAACCGGGGAGCTGTTTTTT. The genes are TRBV10-3 and TRBJ2-2; 10 bases are shared with TRBD1. Germline V gene sequence: CDR1 ENHRY, CDR2 SYGVKD. V lost 1 base, J lost 5 bases, and 4 bases stayed unmatched. This CDR3 comprises 16 residues.

V gene TRBV7-9 combines with J gene TRBJ2-4; 10 positions agree with TRBD2. There are 17 residues in the CDR3. Germline-derived CDR1 and CDR2 are SEHNR and FQNEAQ (reference sequence). Trimming removed 5 bases from V and 6 bases from J; junction bases left unmatched: 13. CDR3 DNA: TGTGCCAGCAGCCCCGCCGAGCGGGAGGGCCTTACAAACATTCAGTACTTC. Translating gives CASSPAEREGLTNIQYF. The variable domain in full, completed from reference TRBV7-9 and TRBJ2-4, reads DTGVSQNPRHKITKRGQNVTFRCDPISEHNRLYWYRQTLGQGPEFLTYFQNEAQLEKSRLLSDRFSAERPKGSFSTLEIQRTEQGDSAMYLCASSPAEREGLTNIQYFGAGTRLSVL.

This chain joins TRBV4-2 and TRBJ2-5; the match to TRBD2 covers 8 bases. Germline assignment: CDR1 LGHNA and CDR2 YNFKEQ. The V gene end was trimmed by 2 bases and the J gene end by 3 bases; junction bases not matched to a gene: 8. The CDR3 runs 16 residues. CDR3 sequence (DNA): TGTGCCAGCAGCCAAATTAGCGGGGATATAAAAGAGACCCAGTACTTC. This encodes CASSQISGDIKETQYF.

The chain links TRBV28 to TRBJ2-7; D gene ambiguous. The length of the CDR3 is 13 residues. Trimming left V 4 bases short and J 2 bases short, with 9 bases between. The V gene's germline CDR1 is MDHEN and CDR2 SYDVKM. This chain's CDR3 is CASSSYIAYEQYF. DNA of the CDR3: TGTGCCAGCAGTTCCTACATAGCCTACGAGCAGTACTTC.

This chain uses TRBV7-6 with TRBJ1-2; TRBD1 matches 11 bases. V lost 3 bases and J lost 2; bases outside the gene matches: 2. The CDR3 has 15 residues. Germline V gene lookup returns CDR1 SGHVS and CDR2 FNYEAQ. CDR3 DNA sequence: TGTGCCAGCAGCTTGGGGACAGGGGGAAACTATGGCTACACCTTC. As protein: CASSLGTGGNYGYTF.